Below, 9 T cell receptor beta chains from the same sample are listed, as sequenced in a study of CD8+ T cells in alopecia areata. cDNA serving as the sequencing template came from extracted, reverse transcribed RNA. TCRdb keeps only in-frame clones here, not all; method: immunoSEQ multiplex PCR. The sample contains roughly 230,000 clones, over 40% of which appear only once. This sample's treatment: oral pan-JAK inhibitor, 5-10 mg twice daily. The material was CD4+ T cells sorted from blood, obtained at roughly week 38, from a patient treated with tofacitinib. Every receptor here comes from a human donor with alopecia areata.

The chain is built from TRBV18 and TRBJ2-5; D remains unclear. The J call is uncertain, as TRBJ2-7 better fits the DNA end. CDR1 KGHSH and CDR2 LQKENI come from the germline V gene. This CDR3 comprises 11 residues. The CDR3 DNA follows: TGTGCCAGCTCCCCCGGTCACGAGCAGTACTTC. This gives the protein CASSPGHEQYF.

The chain employs TRBV2 and TRBJ1-1; 10 bases match TRBD1. Trimming took 6 bases from V and 3 from J; bases not matched to a gene: 4. CDR3 length equals 14 residues. The germline gives CDR1 SNHLY, CDR2 FYNNEI. The CDR3: CASRGTGADTEAFF. The DNA of the CDR3 is TGTGCCAGCAGGGGGACAGGGGCGGACACTGAAGCTTTCTTT.

This clone was observed a handful of times. The chain links TRBV29-1 to TRBJ2-5; the D is unclear. This CDR3 spans 10 amino acids. The germline CDR1 and CDR2 sequences are SQVTM and ANQGSEA. Trimming shortened V by 4 bases and J by 5 bases, and 5 bases separated the two germline ends. This chain's CDR3 is CSVVAETQYF. In DNA form, the CDR3 reads TGCAGCGTTGTGGCGGAGACCCAGTACTTC.

The chain has TRBV19 and TRBJ2-1; D ambiguous. This CDR3 has 15 amino acids. Trimming left V 3 bases short and J 6 bases short, with 15 bases between. In germline, CDR1 is LNHDA, CDR2 SQIVND (reference sequence). The CDR3 coding sequence is TGTGCCAGTAGTATTAGTACTCAGCCGATCAATGAGCAGTTCTTC. This gives the protein CASSISTQPINEQFF. The full variable domain, its missing parts supplied by reference TRBV19 and TRBJ2-1, is DGGITQSPKYLFRKEGQNVTLSCEQNLNHDAMYWYRQDPGQGLRLIYYSQIVNDFQKGDIAEGYSVSREKKESFPLTVTSAQKNPTAFYLCASSISTQPINEQFFGPGTRLTVL.

The chain has TRBV30 and TRBJ2-6, with TRBD1 as a possible D gene (6 bases). V lost 3 bases to trimming and J lost 2 bases, with 11 bases between them. Germline assignment: CDR1 GTSNPN and CDR2 SVGIG (reference sequence). CDR3 length: 15 amino acids. CDR3 nucleotide sequence: TGTGCCTGGAGCAGACAGGTGCCTGGGGCCAACGTCCTGACTTTC. This codes for CAWSRQVPGANVLTF.

This rearrangement joins TRBV7-9 to TRBJ2-7; 9 positions match TRBD2. The V and J ends lost 2 bases and 3 bases, in that order; junction bases with no gene match: 8. This CDR3 is built from 16 residues. Germline V gene lookup returns CDR1 SEHNR and CDR2 FQNEAQ (reference sequence). The CDR3 DNA reads TGTGCCAGCAGCTTAAGGGGCGGGAGGGCCGTCTACGAGCAGTACTTC. Amino acid sequence: CASSLRGGRAVYEQYF.

The genes are TRBV25-1 and TRBJ1-2, with a tentative D call TRBD1 (5 bases). CDR3 length equals 15 residues. The germline gives CDR1 MGHDK, CDR2 SYGVNS. V dropped 6 bases and J dropped 2 bases, with 16 bases sitting between them. The CDR3 bases are TGTGCCAGCAGGGGCGGAGCGGCAGGGAACTATGGCTACACCTTC. Its translation is CASRGGAAGNYGYTF.

The chain couples TRBV27 to TRBJ1-3, with D possibly TRBD1 on 5 matching bases. In germline, CDR1 is MNHEY, CDR2 SMNVEV (reference sequence). With 8 bases removed from V and 4 bases from J, the gap between germline ends came to 15 bases. There are 14 residues in the CDR3. The CDR3 nucleotides are TGTGCCAGCCGTACGGGGCCCTCAGGAAACACCATATATTTT. Protein: CASRTGPSGNTIYF.

The chain is built from TRBV7-9 and TRBJ2-7; D not resolved. This CDR3 region has 12 residues. Germline CDR1 is SEHNR and CDR2 is FQNEAQ (reference sequence). V was clipped by 5 bases and J by 6 bases, with 11 bases between them. The CDR3 reads CASSPPVGEQYF. DNA of the CDR3: TGTGCCAGCAGCCCCCCCGTGGGCGAGCAGTACTTC.